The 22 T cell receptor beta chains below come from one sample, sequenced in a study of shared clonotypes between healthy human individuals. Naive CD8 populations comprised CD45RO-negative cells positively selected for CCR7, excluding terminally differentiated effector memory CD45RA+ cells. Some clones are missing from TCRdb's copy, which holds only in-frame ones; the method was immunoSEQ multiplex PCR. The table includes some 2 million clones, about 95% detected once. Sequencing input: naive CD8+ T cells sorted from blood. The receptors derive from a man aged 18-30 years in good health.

CDR3 protein: CASSLHFGQHYEQYF. The CDR3 nucleotides are TGTGCCAGCAGCTTACATTTTGGACAGCACTACGAGCAGTACTTC. This sequence joins TRBV11-2 and TRBJ2-7; D possibly corresponds to TRBD1 (6 bases). The CDR3 length is 15 residues. Germline V gene lookup returns CDR1 SGHAT and CDR2 FQNNGV. Trimming stripped 2 bases from V and 3 bases from J, with 14 bases between.

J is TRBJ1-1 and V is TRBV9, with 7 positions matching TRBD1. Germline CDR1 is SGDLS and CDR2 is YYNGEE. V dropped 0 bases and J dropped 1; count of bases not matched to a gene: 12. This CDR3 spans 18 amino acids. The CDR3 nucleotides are TGTGCCAGCAGCGTAGGCCCTACAGGGGAGGGGCAGAACACTGAAGCTTTCTTT. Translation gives CASSVGPTGEGQNTEAFF.

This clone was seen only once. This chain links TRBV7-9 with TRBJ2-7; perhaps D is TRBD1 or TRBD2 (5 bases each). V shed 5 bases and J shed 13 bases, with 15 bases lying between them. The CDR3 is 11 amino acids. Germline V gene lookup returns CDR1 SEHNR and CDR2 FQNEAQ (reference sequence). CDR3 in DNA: TGTGCCAGCAGCCTGGGACGGGAAATCTACTTC. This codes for CASSLGREIYF. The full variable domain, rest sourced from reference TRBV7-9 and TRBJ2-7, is DTGVSQNPRHKITKRGQNVTFRCDPISEHNRLYWYRQTLGQGPEFLTYFQNEAQLEKSRLLSDRFSAERPKGSFSTLEIQRTEQGDSAMYLCASSLGREIYFGPGTRLTVT.

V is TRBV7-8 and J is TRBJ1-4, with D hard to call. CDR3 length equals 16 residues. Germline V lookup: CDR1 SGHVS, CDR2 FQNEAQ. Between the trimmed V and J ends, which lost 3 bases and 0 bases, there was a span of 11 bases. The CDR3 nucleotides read TGTGCCAGCAGCTTGTCCCTTTTTGCAACTAATGAAAAACTGTTTTTT. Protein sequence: CASSLSLFATNEKLFF. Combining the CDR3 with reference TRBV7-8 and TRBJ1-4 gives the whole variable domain GAGVSQSPRYKVAKRGQDVALRCDPISGHVSLFWYQQALGQGPEFLTYFQNEAQLDKSGLPSDRFFAERPEGSVSTLKIQRTQQEDSAVYLCASSLSLFATNEKLFFGSGTQLSVL.

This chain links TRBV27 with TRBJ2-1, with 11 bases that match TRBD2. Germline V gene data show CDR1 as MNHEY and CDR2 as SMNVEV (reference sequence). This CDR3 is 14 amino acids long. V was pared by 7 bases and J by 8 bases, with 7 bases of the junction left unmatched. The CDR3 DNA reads TGTGCCAGCACCTTAGCGGGAGGGTACGATGAGCAGTTCTTC. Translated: CASTLAGGYDEQFF.

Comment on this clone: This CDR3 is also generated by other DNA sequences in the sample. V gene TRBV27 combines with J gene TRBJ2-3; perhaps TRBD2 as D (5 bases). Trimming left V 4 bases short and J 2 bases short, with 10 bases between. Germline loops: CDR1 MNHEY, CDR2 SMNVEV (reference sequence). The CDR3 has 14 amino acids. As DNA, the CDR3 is TGTGCCAGCAGTTCCGGACTGATCACAGATACGCAGTATTTT. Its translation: CASSSGLITDTQYF.

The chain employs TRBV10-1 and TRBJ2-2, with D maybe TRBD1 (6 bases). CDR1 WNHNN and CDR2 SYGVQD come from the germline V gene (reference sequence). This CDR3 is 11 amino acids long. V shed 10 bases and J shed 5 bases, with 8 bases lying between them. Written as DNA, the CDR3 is TGCGCCAATACAGGGACCGGGGAGCTGTTTTTT. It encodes CANTGTGELFF.

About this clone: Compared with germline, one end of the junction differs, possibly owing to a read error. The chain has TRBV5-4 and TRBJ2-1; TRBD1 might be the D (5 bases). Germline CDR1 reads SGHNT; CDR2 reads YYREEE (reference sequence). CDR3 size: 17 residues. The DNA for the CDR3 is TGCGCCAGCAGCCAAGAGAGTAGCAGGGTGGCTTATGATGAGCAGTTCTTC. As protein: CASSQESSRVAYDEQFF.

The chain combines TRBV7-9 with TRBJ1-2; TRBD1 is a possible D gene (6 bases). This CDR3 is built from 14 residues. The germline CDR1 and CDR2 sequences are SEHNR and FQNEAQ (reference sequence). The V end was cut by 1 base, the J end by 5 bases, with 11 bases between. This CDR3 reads CASSLDTGMYGYTF. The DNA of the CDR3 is TGTGCCAGCAGCTTAGACACAGGGATGTATGGCTACACCTTC.

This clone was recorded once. The DNA of the CDR3 is TGTGCCAGCAGTTACGAACAGGGGAAGAGCGAGCAGTACTTC. Residues: CASSYEQGKSEQYF. V and J are TRBV6-6 and TRBJ2-7, with TRBD1 matching over 7 bases. There are 14 residues in the CDR3. From germline, CDR1 is MNHNY and CDR2 SVGAGI (reference sequence). Trimming took 2 bases from V and 6 from J; bases not matched to a gene: 7.

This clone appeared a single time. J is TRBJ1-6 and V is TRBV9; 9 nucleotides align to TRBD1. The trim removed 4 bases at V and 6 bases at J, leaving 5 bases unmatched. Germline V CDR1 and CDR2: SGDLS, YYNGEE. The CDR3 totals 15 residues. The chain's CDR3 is CASSLDRGGNSPLHF. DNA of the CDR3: TGTGCCAGCAGCCTTGACAGGGGGGGTAATTCACCCCTCCACTTT.

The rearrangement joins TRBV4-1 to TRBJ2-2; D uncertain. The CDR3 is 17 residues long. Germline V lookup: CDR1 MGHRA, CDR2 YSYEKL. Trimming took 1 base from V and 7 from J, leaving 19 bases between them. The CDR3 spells CASSQVGGGEKGGELFF. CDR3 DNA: TGCGCCAGCAGCCAAGTTGGTGGTGGGGAAAAGGGCGGGGAGCTGTTTTTT.

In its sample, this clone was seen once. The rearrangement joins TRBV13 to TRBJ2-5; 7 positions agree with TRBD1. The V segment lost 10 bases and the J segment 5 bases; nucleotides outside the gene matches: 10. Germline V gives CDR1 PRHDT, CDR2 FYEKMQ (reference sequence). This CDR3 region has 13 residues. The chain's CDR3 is CAIGQDASETQYF. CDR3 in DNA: TGTGCCATAGGACAGGACGCTTCGGAGACCCAGTACTTC.

Written as DNA, the CDR3 is TGTGCCTGGAGGGGACTACCGGGCTTAGGGCGCGAGCAGTACTTC. It translates to CAWRGLPGLGREQYF. The chain combines TRBV30 with TRBJ2-7; 7 bases align to TRBD2. Germline V gene data show CDR1 as GTSNPN and CDR2 as SVGIG (reference sequence). V was clipped by 3 bases and J by 6 bases; unmatched bases: 14. This CDR3 is built from 15 residues.

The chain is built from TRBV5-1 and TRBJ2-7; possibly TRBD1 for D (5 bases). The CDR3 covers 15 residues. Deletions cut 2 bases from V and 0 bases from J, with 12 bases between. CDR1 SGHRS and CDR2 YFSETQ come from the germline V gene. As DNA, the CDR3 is TGCGCCAGCAGCTTTAAGACAGACAGCTCCTACGAGCAGTACTTC. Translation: CASSFKTDSSYEQYF.

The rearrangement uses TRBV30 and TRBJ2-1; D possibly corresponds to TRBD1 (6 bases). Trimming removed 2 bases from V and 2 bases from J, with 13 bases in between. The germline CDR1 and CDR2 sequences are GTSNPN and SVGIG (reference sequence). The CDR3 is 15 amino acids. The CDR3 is CAWSFRDTTYNEQFF. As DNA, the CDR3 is TGTGCCTGGAGTTTCCGGGACACAACCTACAATGAGCAGTTCTTC.

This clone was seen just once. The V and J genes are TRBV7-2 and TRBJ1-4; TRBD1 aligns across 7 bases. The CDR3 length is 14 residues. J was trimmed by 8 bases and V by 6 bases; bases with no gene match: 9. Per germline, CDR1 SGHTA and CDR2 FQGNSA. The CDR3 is CASSLSRGDEKLFF. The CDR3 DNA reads TGTGCCAGCAGTTTGTCCAGGGGGGACGAAAAACTGTTTTTT.

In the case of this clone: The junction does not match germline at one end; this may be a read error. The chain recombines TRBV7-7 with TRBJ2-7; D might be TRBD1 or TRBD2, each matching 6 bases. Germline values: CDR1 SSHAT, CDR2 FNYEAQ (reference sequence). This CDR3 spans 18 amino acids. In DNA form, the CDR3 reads TGTGCTAGCAGCCGGAAGGTGACGGGGGCAGGGGTGACCTACGAGCAGTACTTC. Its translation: CASSRKVTGAGVTYEQYF.

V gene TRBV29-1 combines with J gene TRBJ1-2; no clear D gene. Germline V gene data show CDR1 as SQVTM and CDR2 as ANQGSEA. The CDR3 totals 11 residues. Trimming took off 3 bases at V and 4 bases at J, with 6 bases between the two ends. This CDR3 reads CSVDDVYGYTF. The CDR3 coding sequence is TGCAGCGTTGACGACGTCTATGGCTACACCTTC.

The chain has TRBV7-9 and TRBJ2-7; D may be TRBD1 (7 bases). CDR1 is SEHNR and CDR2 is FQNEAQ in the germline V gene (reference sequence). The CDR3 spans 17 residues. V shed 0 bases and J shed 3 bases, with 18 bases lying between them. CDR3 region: CASSLAWTGSGDYEQYF. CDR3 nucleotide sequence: TGTGCCAGCAGCTTAGCGTGGACAGGTTCGGGGGACTACGAGCAGTACTTC.

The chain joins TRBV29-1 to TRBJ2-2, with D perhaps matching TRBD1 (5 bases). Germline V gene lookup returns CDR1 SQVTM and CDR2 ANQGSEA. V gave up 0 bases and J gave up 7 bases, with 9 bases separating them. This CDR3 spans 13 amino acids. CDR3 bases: TGCAGCGTTGAAGATGGGGCGGTCGGGGAGCTGTTTTTT. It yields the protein CSVEDGAVGELFF.

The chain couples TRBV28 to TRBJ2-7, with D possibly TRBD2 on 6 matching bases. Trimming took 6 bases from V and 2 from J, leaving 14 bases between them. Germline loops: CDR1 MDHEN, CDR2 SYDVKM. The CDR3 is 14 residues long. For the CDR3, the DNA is TGTGCCAGCAGCACCGGGACTGCACCCTACGAGCAGTACTTC. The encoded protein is CASSTGTAPYEQYF.